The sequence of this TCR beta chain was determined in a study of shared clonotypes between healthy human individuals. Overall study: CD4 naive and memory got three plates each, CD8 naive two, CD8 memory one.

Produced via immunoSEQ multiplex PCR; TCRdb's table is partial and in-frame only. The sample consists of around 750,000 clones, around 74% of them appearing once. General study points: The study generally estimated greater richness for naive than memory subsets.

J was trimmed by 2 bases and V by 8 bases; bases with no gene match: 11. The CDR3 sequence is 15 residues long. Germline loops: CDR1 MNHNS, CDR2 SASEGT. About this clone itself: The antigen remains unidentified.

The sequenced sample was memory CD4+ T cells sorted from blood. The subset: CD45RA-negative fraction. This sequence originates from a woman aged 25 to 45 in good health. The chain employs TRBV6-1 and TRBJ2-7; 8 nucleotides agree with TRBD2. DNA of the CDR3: TGTGCCAGCCGGCGCGGGGGGAAGCCGCCCTACGAGCAGTACTTC. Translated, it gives CASRRGGKPPYEQYF.